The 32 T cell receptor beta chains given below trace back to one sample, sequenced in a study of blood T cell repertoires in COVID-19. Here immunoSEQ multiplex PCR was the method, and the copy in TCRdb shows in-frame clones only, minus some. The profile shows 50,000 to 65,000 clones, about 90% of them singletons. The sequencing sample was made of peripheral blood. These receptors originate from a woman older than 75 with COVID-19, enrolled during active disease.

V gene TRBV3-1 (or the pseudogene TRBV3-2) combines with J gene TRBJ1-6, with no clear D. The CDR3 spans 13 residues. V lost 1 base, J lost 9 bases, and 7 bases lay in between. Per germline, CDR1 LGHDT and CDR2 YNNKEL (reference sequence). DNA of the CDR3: TGTGCCAGCAGCCAAGCGTCGAGTTCACCCCTCCACTTT. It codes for CASSQASSSPLHF.

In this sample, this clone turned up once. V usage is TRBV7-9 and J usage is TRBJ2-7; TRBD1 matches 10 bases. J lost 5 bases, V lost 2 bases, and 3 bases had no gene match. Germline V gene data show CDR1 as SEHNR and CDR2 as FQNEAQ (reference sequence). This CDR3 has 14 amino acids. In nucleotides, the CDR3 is TGTGCCAGCAGCTTAAGGGACAGGGGACACGAGCAGTACTTC. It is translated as CASSLRDRGHEQYF. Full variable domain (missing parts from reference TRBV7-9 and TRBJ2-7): DTGVSQNPRHKITKRGQNVTFRCDPISEHNRLYWYRQTLGQGPEFLTYFQNEAQLEKSRLLSDRFSAERPKGSFSTLEIQRTEQGDSAMYLCASSLRDRGHEQYFGPGTRLTVT.

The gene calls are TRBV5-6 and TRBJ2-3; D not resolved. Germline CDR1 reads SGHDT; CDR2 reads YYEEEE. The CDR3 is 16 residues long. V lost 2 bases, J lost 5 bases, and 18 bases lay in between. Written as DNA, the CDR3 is TGTGCCAGCAGCTTCCCCCCCCAGGCGACCAGAGATACGCAGTATTTT. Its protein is CASSFPPQATRDTQYF.

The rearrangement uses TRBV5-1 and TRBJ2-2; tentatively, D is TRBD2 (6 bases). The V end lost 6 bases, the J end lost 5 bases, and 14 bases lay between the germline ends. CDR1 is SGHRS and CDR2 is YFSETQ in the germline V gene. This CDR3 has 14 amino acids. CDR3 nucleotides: TGCGCCAGCATGGGAGCGGGTCCTACCGGGGAGCTGTTTTTT. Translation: CASMGAGPTGELFF.

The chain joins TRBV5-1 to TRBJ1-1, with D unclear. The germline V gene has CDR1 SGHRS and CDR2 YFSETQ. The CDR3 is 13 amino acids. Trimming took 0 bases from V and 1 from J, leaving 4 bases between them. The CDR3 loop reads CASSLEQNTEAFF. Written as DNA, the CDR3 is TGCGCCAGCAGCTTGGAACAGAACACTGAAGCTTTCTTT.

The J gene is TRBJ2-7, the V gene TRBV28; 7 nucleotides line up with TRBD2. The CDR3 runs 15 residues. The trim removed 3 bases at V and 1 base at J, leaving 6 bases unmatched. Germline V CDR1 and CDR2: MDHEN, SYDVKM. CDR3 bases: TGTGCCAGCAGTTTGAACCAAGCGGGGTCCTACGAGCAGTACTTC. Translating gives CASSLNQAGSYEQYF. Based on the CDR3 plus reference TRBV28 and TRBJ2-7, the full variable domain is DVKVTQSSRYLVKRTGEKVFLECVQDMDHENMFWYRQDPGLGLRLIYFSYDVKMKEKGDIPEGYSVSREKKERFSLILESASTNQTSMYLCASSLNQAGSYEQYFGPGTRLTVT.

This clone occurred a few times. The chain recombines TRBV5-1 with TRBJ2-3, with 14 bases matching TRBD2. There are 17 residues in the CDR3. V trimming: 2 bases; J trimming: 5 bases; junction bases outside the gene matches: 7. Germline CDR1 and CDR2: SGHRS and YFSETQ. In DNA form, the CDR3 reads TGCGCCAGCAGCTTTTACGGACTAGCGGGGGGAAGAGATACGCAGTATTTT. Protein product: CASSFYGLAGGRDTQYF.

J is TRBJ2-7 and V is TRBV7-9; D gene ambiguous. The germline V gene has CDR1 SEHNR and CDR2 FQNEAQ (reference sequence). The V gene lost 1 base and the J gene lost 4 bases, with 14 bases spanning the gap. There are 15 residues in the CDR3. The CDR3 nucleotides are TGTGCCAGCAGCTTAGGGGTGACTTCAGCTTACGAGCAGTACTTC. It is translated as CASSLGVTSAYEQYF. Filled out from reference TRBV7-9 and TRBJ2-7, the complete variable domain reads DTGVSQNPRHKITKRGQNVTFRCDPISEHNRLYWYRQTLGQGPEFLTYFQNEAQLEKSRLLSDRFSAERPKGSFSTLEIQRTEQGDSAMYLCASSLGVTSAYEQYFGPGTRLTVT.

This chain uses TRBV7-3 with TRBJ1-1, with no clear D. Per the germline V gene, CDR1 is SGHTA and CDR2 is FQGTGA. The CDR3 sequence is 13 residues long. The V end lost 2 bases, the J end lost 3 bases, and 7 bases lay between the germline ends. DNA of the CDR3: TGTGCCAGCAGCTTATACCCGGACACTGAAGCTTTCTTT. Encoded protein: CASSLYPDTEAFF.

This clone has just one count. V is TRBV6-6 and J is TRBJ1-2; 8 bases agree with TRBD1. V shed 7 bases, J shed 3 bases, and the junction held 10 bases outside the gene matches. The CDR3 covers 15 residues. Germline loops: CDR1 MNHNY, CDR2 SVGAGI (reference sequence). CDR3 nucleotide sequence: TGTGCCAGCACCACAGGGGGGGACCGCCACTATGGCTACACCTTC. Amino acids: CASTTGGDRHYGYTF.

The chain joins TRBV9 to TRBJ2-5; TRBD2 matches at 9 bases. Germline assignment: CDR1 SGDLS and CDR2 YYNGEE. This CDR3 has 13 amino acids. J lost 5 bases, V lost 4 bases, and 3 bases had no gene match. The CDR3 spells CASSLSGGETQYF. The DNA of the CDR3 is TGTGCCAGCAGCCTTAGCGGGGGCGAGACCCAGTACTTC.

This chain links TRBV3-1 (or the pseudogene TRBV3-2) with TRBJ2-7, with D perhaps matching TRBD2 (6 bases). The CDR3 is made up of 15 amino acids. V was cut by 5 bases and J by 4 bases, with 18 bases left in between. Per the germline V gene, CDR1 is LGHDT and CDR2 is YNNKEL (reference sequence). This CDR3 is CASSKGLAAFYEQYF. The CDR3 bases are TGTGCCAGCAGCAAGGGACTGGCGGCCTTTTACGAGCAGTACTTC.

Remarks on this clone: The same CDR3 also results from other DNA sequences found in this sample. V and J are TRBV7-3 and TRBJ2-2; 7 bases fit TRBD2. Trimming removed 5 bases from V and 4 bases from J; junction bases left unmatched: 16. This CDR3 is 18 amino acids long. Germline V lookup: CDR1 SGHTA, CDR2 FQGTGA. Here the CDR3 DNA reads TGTGCCAGCAGCATAAACGGGGGGTGGGGTTCGAGCACCGGGGAGCTGTTTTTT. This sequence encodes CASSINGGWGSSTGELFF.

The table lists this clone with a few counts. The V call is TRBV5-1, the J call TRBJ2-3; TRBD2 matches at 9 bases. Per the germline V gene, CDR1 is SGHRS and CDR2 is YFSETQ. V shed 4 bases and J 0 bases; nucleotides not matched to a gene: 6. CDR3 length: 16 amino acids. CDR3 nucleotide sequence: TGCGCCAGCAGCCCCGGGGGACTAGCAAGCACAGATACGCAGTATTTT. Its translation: CASSPGGLASTDTQYF.

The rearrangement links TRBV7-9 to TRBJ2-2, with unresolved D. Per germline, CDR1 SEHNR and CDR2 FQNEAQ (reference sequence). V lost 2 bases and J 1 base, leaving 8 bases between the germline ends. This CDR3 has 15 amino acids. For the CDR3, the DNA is TGTGCCAGCAGCTTATCCCGACAGAACACCGGGGAGCTGTTTTTT. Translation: CASSLSRQNTGELFF.

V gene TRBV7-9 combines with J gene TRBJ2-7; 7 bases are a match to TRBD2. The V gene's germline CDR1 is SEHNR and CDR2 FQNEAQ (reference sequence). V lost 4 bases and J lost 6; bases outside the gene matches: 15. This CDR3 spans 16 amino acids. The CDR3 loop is CASSSGPGLRSLEQYF. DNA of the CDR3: TGTGCCAGCAGCTCCGGACCGGGACTACGGTCTCTCGAGCAGTACTTC.

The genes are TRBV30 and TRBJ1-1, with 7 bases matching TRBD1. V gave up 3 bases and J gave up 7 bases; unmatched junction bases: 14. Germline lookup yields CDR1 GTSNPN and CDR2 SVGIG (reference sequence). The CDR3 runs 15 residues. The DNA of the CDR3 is TGTGCCTGGAGGGAGGGGGCCGGGGTAGTCAATGAAGCTTTCTTT. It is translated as CAWREGAGVVNEAFF.

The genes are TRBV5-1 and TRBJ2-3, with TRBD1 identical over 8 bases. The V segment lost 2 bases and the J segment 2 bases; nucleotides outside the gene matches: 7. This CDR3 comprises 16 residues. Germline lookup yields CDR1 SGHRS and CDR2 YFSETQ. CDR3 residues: CASSLQGGSVTDTQYF. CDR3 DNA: TGCGCCAGCAGCTTACAGGGGGGAAGTGTCACAGATACGCAGTATTTT.

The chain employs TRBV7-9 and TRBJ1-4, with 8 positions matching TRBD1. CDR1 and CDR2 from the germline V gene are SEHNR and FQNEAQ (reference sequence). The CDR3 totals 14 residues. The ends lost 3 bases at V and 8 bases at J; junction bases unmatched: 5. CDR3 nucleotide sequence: TGTGCCAGCAGCTTCGGACAGGGTTGGGAAAAACTGTTTTTT. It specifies CASSFGQGWEKLFF.

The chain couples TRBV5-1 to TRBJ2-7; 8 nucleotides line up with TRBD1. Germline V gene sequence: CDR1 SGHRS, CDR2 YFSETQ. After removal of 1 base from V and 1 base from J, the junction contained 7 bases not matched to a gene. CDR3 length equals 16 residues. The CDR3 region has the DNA TGCGCCAGCAGCTTGCCCGGGACAGGAGTTTCCTACGAGCAGTACTTC. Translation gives CASSLPGTGVSYEQYF.

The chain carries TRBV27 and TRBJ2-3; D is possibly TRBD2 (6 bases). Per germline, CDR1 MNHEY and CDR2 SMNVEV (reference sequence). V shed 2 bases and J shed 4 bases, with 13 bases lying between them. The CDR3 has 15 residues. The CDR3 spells CASSLRRVDPDTQYF. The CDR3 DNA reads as TGTGCCAGCAGTTTAAGGAGGGTGGACCCAGATACGCAGTATTTT.

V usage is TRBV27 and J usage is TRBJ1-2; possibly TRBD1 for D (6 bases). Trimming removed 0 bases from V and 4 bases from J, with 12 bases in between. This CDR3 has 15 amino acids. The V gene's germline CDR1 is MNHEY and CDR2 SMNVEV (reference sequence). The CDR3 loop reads CASSLSKGEGYGYTF. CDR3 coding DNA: TGTGCCAGCAGTTTATCGAAGGGGGAGGGCTATGGCTACACCTTC.

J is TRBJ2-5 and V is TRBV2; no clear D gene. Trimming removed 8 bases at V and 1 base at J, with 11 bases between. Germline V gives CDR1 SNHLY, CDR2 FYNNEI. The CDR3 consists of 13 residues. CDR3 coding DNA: TGTGCCAGCTCGGTTGAGGCCCAAGAGACCCAGTACTTC. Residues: CASSVEAQETQYF.

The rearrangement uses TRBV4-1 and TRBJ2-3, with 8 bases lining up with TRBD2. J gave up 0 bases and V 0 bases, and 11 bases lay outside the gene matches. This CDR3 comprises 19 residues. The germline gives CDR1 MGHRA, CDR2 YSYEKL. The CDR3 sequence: CASSQDQPGGVFSTDTQYF. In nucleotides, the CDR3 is TGCGCCAGCAGCCAAGATCAGCCCGGGGGGGTTTTTAGCACAGATACGCAGTATTTT.

CDR3 sequence: CASSKTPNFGNIQYF. The DNA of the CDR3 is TGTGCCAGCAGCAAGACCCCAAACTTCGGGAACATTCAGTACTTC. This chain connects TRBV3-1 (or the pseudogene TRBV3-2) to TRBJ2-4, with D uncertain. V dropped 5 bases and J dropped 7 bases, with 18 bases sitting between them. The length of the CDR3 is 15 residues. The germline CDR1 and CDR2 sequences are LGHDT and YNNKEL (reference sequence).

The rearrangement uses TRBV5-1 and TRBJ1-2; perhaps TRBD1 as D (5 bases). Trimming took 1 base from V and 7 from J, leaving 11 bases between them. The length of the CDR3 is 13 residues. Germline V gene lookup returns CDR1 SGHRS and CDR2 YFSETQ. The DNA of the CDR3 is TGCGCCAGCAGCTTGTCGGGGGACGGTGGCTACACCTTC. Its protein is CASSLSGDGGYTF.

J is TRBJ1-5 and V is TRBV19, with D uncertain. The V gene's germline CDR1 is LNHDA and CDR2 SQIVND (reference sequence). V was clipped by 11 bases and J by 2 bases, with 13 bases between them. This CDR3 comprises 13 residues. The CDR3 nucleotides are TGTGCCCCGGTCCAGGAAGGCAATCAGCCCCAGCATTTT. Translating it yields CAPVQEGNQPQHF.

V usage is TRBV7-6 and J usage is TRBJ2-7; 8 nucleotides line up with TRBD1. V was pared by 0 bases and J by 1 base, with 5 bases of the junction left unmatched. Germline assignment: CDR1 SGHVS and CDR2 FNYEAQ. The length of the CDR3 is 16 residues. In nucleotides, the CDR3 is TGTGCCAGCAGCTTAGCGGCAGGGGGCGAATCCTACGAGCAGTACTTC. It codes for CASSLAAGGESYEQYF.

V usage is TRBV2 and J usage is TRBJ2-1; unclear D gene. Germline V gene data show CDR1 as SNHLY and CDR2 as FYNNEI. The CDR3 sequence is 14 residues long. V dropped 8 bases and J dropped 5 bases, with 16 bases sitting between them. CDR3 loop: CASLSTTTHNEQFF. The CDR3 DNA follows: TGTGCCAGCCTTTCAACTACGACCCACAATGAGCAGTTCTTC.

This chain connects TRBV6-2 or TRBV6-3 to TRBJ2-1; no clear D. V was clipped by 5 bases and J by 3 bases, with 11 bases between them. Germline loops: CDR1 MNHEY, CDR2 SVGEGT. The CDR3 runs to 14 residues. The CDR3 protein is CASSPAASYNEQFF. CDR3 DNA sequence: TGTGCCAGCAGTCCCGCGGCGAGCTACAATGAGCAGTTCTTC.

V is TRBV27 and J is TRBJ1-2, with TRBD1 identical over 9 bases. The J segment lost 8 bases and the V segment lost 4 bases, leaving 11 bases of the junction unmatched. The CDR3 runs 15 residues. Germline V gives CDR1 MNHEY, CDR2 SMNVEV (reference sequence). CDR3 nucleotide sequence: TGTGCCAGCAGTTCCGTGGACAGGGGCGCTAGGGGCTACACCTTC. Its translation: CASSSVDRGARGYTF.

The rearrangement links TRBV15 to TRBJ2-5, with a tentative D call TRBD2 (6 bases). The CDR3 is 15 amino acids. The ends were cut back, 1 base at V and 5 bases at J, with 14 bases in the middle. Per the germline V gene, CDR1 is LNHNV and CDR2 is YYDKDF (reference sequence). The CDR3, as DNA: TGTGCCACCAGCAGAGGGAAGGGTGGAGGGGAGACCCAGTACTTC. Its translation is CATSRGKGGGETQYF.